The clone carrying this TCR beta chain was seen many times. Its cognate antigen is unknown. These data originate in a study of T cell repertoires in cytomegalovirus infection. General observations from the study: Across the ex vivo response, the dominant clonotypes were HLA-C-restricted CMV-specific TCR beta clonotypes.

In TCRdb, the reads were re-called with MiXCR into one record per CDR3 protein. In the table there are hundreds of thousands of distinct CDR3 sequences, around 10% of which are singletons. The germline CDR1 and CDR2 sequences are MDHEN and SYDVKM. This CDR3 has 17 residues. The J segment lost 5 bases and the V segment lost 7 bases, leaving 11 bases of the junction unmatched. Specimen: PBMCs. This chain joins TRBV28 and TRBJ2-5; 15 nucleotides line up with TRBD2. The sequence derives from a human donor in good health (CMV status not recorded). Some clones in this sample may be carry-over from other donors' samples. As DNA, the CDR3 is TGTGCCAGCAACCGAATAGGACTAGCGGGGGGGAGTGAGACCCAGTACTTC. Translation: CASNRIGLAGGSETQYF.